The following is a TCR beta chain sequence with its context. This entry comes from a study of OX40 agonist ivuxolimab in advanced cancers. After removal of 5 bases from V and 8 bases from J, the junction contained 5 bases not matched to a gene. Germline CDR1 reads SGHNT; CDR2 reads YENEEA. The CDR3 covers 14 residues. TCRdb's table, derived via immunoSEQ multiplex PCR, lists solely in-frame clones and lacks some. The table lists about 5,100 clones, approximately 67% of them singletons, with under 75% in the top ten. Sequenced material: CD4+ or CD8+ T cells sorted from blood, taken in a trial of the OX40 agonist ivuxolimab. The sequence was collected from an adult with an advanced solid tumor such as melanoma, head and neck, liver or kidney cancer. V is TRBV11-3 and J is TRBJ2-1, with 11 nucleotides matching TRBD1. The CDR3 here is CASSPRDRGYEQFF. CDR3 DNA: TGTGCCAGCAGCCCCAGGGACAGGGGGTATGAGCAGTTCTTC. Variable domain in full (rest from reference TRBV11-3 and TRBJ2-1): EAGVVQSPRYKIIEKKQPVAFWCNPISGHNTLYWYLQNLGQGPELLIRYENEEAVDDSQLPKDRFSAERLKGVDSTLKIQPAELGDSAVYLCASSPRDRGYEQFFGPGTRLTVL.